The 32 T cell receptor beta chains below were found in one sample sequenced in a study of CD8 T cells in ankylosing spondylitis (dated by TCRdb to about 2017). Libraries were prepared through 5' RACE. The reads were generated on an Illumina HiSeq 2500. TCRdb reprocessing: public reads trimmed at Q25 with fastp, clones called with MiXCR, in-frame beta chains kept. Each record represents a unique CDR3 protein, reported with the most common genes and DNA among its rows. Recorded for this sample are tens of thousands of distinct CDR3 sequences; 5.3% of them occurred a single time. The ten largest account for approximately 2.1% of the sample. The sample taken for sequencing was blood, either unsorted or a sorted T cell fraction (not recorded which). These receptors came from a male donor with ankylosing spondylitis or in good health (not recorded which).

Many counts were recorded for this clonotype. J is TRBJ2-3 and V is TRBV20-1; 9 bases align to TRBD2. With V trimmed by 0 bases and J by 5 bases, 6 bases remained unmatched. The length of the CDR3 is 15 residues. Germline V gene sequence: CDR1 DFQATT, CDR2 SNEGSKA (reference sequence). The CDR3 DNA reads TGCAGTGCTAGAGATAGCGGGGGAATTGTAGATACGCAGTATTTT. This sequence encodes CSARDSGGIVDTQYF.

This clonotype was detected ten times or more. The chain uses TRBV9 and TRBJ2-1, with unresolved D. Looked up from germline, CDR1 is SGDLS and CDR2 is YYNGEE. Deletions cut 3 bases from V and 0 bases from J, with 19 bases between. This CDR3 has 18 amino acids. CDR3 amino acids: CASSALTYALSSYNEQFF. In DNA, the CDR3 is TGTGCCAGCAGCGCACTAACCTACGCCCTGAGCTCCTACAATGAGCAGTTCTTC.

This clonotype appeared many times. This chain links TRBV21-1 with TRBJ2-1. TRBV21-1 is designated a pseudogene. CDR3 size: 15 residues. The CDR3 loop reads CASSKMKAFYNEQFF. CDR3 sequence (DNA): TGTGCCAGCAGCAAAATGAAGGCGTTCTACAATGAGCAGTTCTTC.

This clonotype was observed many times. This chain uses TRBV20-1 with TRBJ1-1; D gene uncertain. V lost 0 bases and J lost 1, with 15 bases in between. Germline V lookup: CDR1 DFQATT, CDR2 SNEGSKA (reference sequence). The CDR3 has 16 residues. The CDR3 reads CSARDRYRSANTEAFF. The CDR3 nucleotides are TGCAGTGCTAGAGATCGTTATCGTTCGGCGAACACTGAAGCTTTCTTT.

In this sample, this clonotype turned up many times. This rearrangement joins TRBV9 to TRBJ1-1; the match to TRBD1 covers 7 bases. Losses at the gene ends were 3 bases for V and 0 bases for J; bases not matched to a gene: 11. CDR1 and CDR2 from the germline V gene are SGDLS and YYNGEE. This CDR3 comprises 17 residues. The CDR3 DNA reads as TGTGCCAGCAGCGCAGTGCCGGGACAGAGGATGAACACTGAAGCTTTCTTT. Its protein product is CASSAVPGQRMNTEAFF.

This clonotype came up many times. The CDR3 nucleotides are TGCACCAGCAGCATGGATGGGTCTAGCGGGGGGGCCTACGAGCAGTACTTC. Its translation: CTSSMDGSSGGAYEQYF. V gene TRBV1 combines with J gene TRBJ2-7; TRBD2, the D gene given by the table, was not confirmed from the DNA. TRBV1 is a recognized pseudogene. The CDR3 is made up of 17 amino acids.

The sample holds many counts of this clonotype. This chain joins TRBV5-1 and TRBJ2-5, with D maybe TRBD2 (5 bases). The V and J ends lost 3 bases and 5 bases respectively, with 14 bases between them. Germline V lookup: CDR1 SGHRS, CDR2 YFSETQ. This CDR3 has 14 amino acids. CDR3: CASSSTGERETQYF. The CDR3 region has the DNA TGCGCCAGCAGCTCGACTGGGGAGAGGGAGACCCAGTACTTC.

This clonotype occurred many times. The chain uses TRBV12-3 or TRBV12-4 and TRBJ1-6; 9 bases line up with TRBD1. This CDR3 comprises 16 residues. V gave up 5 bases and J gave up 6 bases; unmatched junction bases: 8. CDR3 sequence (DNA): TGTGCCAGCAGTCTGATACTGGACAGGGGTAATTCACCCCTCCACTTT. Amino acids: CASSLILDRGNSPLHF.

This clonotype was observed at least ten times. The V call is TRBV5-1, the J call TRBJ2-2; 9 bases line up with TRBD1. The V segment lost 3 bases and the J segment 6 bases; nucleotides outside the gene matches: 0. The CDR3 has 13 amino acids. CDR1 and CDR2 from the germline V gene are SGHRS and YFSETQ. CDR3 amino acids: CASSWDRAGELFF. The CDR3 bases are TGCGCCAGCAGCTGGGACAGGGCCGGGGAGCTGTTTTTT.

This clonotype was seen ten or more times. The gene calls are TRBV20-1 and TRBJ1-6, with TRBD1 as a possible D gene (5 bases). The germline gives CDR1 DFQATT, CDR2 SNEGSKA (reference sequence). V was pared by 3 bases and J by 7 bases, with 16 bases between. There are 15 residues in the CDR3. DNA of the CDR3: TGCAGTGCTAGGGAAACAGGATCAGGGAATTCACCCCTCCACTTT. It encodes CSARETGSGNSPLHF.

In its sample, this clonotype was seen many times. The rearrangement joins TRBV18 to TRBJ1-1, with 9 bases matching TRBD1. Germline V gene lookup returns CDR1 KGHSH and CDR2 LQKENI. V lost 8 bases and J lost 1; bases outside the gene matches: 5. The CDR3 totals 14 residues. The CDR3 protein is CASVNRGQNTEAFF. DNA of the CDR3: TGTGCCAGCGTAAACAGGGGGCAGAACACTGAAGCTTTCTTT.

This clonotype occurred many times. The V and J genes are TRBV29-1 and TRBJ1-2; weak D call: TRBD1 (6 bases). Germline CDR1 reads SQVTM; CDR2 reads ANQGSEA. Trimming took 6 bases from V and 8 from J, leaving 19 bases between them. The CDR3 sequence is 13 residues long. The CDR3 is CSVSTGRNWGYTF. As DNA, the CDR3 is TGCAGCGTATCGACAGGCCGGAATTGGGGCTACACCTTC. Based on the CDR3 plus reference TRBV29-1 and TRBJ1-2, the full variable domain is SAVISQKPSRDICQRGTSLTIQCQVDSQVTMMFWYRQQPGQSLTLIATANQGSEATYESGFVIDKFPISRPNLTFSTLTVSNMSPEDSSIYLCSVSTGRNWGYTFGSGTRLTVV.

This clonotype was seen at least ten times. The rearrangement links TRBV9 to TRBJ2-7, with 13 positions matching TRBD2. With V trimmed by 0 bases and J by 3 bases, 9 bases remained unmatched. The CDR3 consists of 18 residues. CDR1 and CDR2 from the germline V gene are SGDLS and YYNGEE. CDR3 coding DNA: TGTGCCAGCAGCGTAGTAAGGACTAGCGGGGGCCGTCACTACGAGCAGTACTTC. Protein sequence: CASSVVRTSGGRHYEQYF.

There are many counts of this clonotype. The chain recombines TRBV29-1 with TRBJ2-1, with TRBD1 identical over 9 bases. The ends lost 3 bases at V and 9 bases at J; junction bases unmatched: 12. The CDR3 is 15 residues long. The germline gives CDR1 SQVTM, CDR2 ANQGSEA. The CDR3 reads CSVDSDRGAWVEQFF. CDR3 DNA sequence: TGCAGCGTTGACTCTGACAGGGGGGCTTGGGTTGAGCAGTTCTTC.

At least ten counts were recorded for this clonotype. The chain is built from TRBV29-1 and TRBJ2-7; 11 bases align to TRBD2. This CDR3 region has 13 residues. J lost 2 bases, V lost 5 bases, and 2 bases had no gene match. Germline loops: CDR1 SQVTM, CDR2 ANQGSEA. The CDR3 coding sequence is TGCAGCGTTCCACTAGCGGGGGCCTACGAGCAGTACTTC. This translates into CSVPLAGAYEQYF.

This clonotype has at least ten counts. The V gene is TRBV12-3 or TRBV12-4, the J gene TRBJ1-4; the D is unclear. CDR3 length: 13 residues. Trimming took 6 bases from V and 6 from J, leaving 11 bases between them. In DNA, the CDR3 is TGTGCCAGCAGGGCCGAGTGGGATGAAAAACTGTTTTTT. This translates into CASRAEWDEKLFF.

This clonotype was counted many times. V is TRBV11-2 and J is TRBJ1-2; maybe TRBD1 (6 bases). Germline loops: CDR1 SGHAT, CDR2 FQNNGV. Trimming left V 5 bases short and J 1 base short, with 11 bases between. CDR3 size: 14 residues. The CDR3 DNA reads as TGTGCCAGCAGCGCAGGACAGCTTAACTATGGCTACACCTTC. Translation gives CASSAGQLNYGYTF.

This clonotype was seen many times. The chain is built from TRBV24-1 and TRBJ2-3; D is unclear. The V gene lost 4 bases and the J gene lost 5 bases, with 12 bases spanning the gap. Germline V gene data show CDR1 as KGHDR and CDR2 as SFDVKD. The CDR3 extends over 14 amino acids. DNA of the CDR3: TGTGCCACCAGTGAGTACAACGGCGGAGATACGCAGTATTTT. It specifies CATSEYNGGDTQYF.

The sample holds many counts of this clonotype. The chain uses TRBV6-1 and TRBJ1-3; a weak D match, TRBD1 (6 bases). CDR3 length: 15 residues. CDR1 is MNHNS, CDR2 SASEGT, per germline. V lost 5 bases to trimming and J lost 0 bases, with 11 bases between them. The CDR3 loop reads CASSRGRGSGNTIYF. Written as DNA, the CDR3 is TGTGCCAGCAGTAGGGGGAGAGGCTCTGGAAACACCATATATTTT.

Ten or more counts support this clonotype. The chain links TRBV18 to TRBJ2-1; D gene unclear. The germline CDR1 and CDR2 sequences are KGHSH and LQKENI. The CDR3 sequence is 13 residues long. V lost 0 bases and J 5 bases, leaving 5 bases between the germline ends. CDR3 region: CASSPPSDNEQFF. The CDR3 DNA reads TGTGCCAGCTCACCACCAAGTGACAATGAGCAGTTCTTC.

The sample holds many counts of this clonotype. The chain joins TRBV10-3 to TRBJ1-1, with 8 bases identical to TRBD1. The V segment lost 0 bases and the J segment 4 bases; nucleotides outside the gene matches: 7. CDR1 is ENHRY, CDR2 SYGVKD, per germline. There are 16 residues in the CDR3. The CDR3, as DNA: TGTGCCATCAGTGAGTCTGGACAGGGCGGGAGCACTGAAGCTTTCTTT. Encoded protein: CAISESGQGGSTEAFF.

This clonotype came up many times. The chain employs TRBV7-8 and TRBJ1-6, with D perhaps matching TRBD1 (5 bases). The length of the CDR3 is 16 residues. The V and J ends lost 7 bases and 5 bases respectively, with 18 bases between them. The germline V gene has CDR1 SGHVS and CDR2 FQNEAQ. CDR3 sequence: CASTRARGVNNSPLHF. Here the CDR3 DNA reads TGTGCCAGCACCCGAGCCCGGGGCGTCAATAATTCACCCCTCCACTTT.

This clonotype was counted many times. The chain carries TRBV11-2 and TRBJ1-6; a weak D match, TRBD1 (6 bases). The germline V gene has CDR1 SGHAT and CDR2 FQNNGV. Trimming took off 5 bases at V and 0 bases at J, with 14 bases between the two ends. The CDR3 is 17 amino acids. CDR3 sequence (DNA): TGTGCCAGCAGCGGCTTAACAGGGAGCTCCTATAATTCACCCCTCCACTTT. Its protein product is CASSGLTGSSYNSPLHF.

In its sample, this clonotype was seen many times. The rearrangement joins TRBV9 to TRBJ2-1; maybe TRBD1 (6 bases). V lost 0 bases, J lost 7 bases, and 11 bases lay in between. This CDR3 is 14 amino acids long. Germline V gene sequence: CDR1 SGDLS, CDR2 YYNGEE. The CDR3 region is CASSVGGPRNEQFF. The CDR3 DNA is TGTGCCAGCAGCGTAGGGGGGCCAAGAAATGAGCAGTTCTTC.

In regard to this clonotype: It may be a read error: a sequence one base away is much more abundant. The J gene is TRBJ2-1, the V gene TRBV19; the match to TRBD2 covers 14 bases. Germline V gene lookup returns CDR1 LNHDA and CDR2 SQIVND (reference sequence). This CDR3 contains 16 residues. Germline trimming cut 5 bases from V and 11 bases from J; bases unmatched to any gene: 11. The CDR3 sequence is CASSLAGTSGGGKQFF. The CDR3 region has the DNA TGTGCCAGTAGTCTCGCCGGGACTAGCGGGGGTGGTAAGCAGTTCTTC.

This clonotype was observed at least ten times. The J gene is TRBJ1-2, the V gene TRBV20-1; D is possibly TRBD1 (6 bases). Per the germline V gene, CDR1 is DFQATT and CDR2 is SNEGSKA (reference sequence). This CDR3 comprises 15 residues. The ends were cut back, 6 bases at V and 5 bases at J, with 22 bases in the middle. The DNA for the CDR3 is TGCAGTGCCTCTAAAAATACGGACAGCCTATATGGCTACACCTTC. Protein product: CSASKNTDSLYGYTF.

The rearrangement links TRBV11-2 to TRBJ2-6; 8 bases line up with TRBD1. This CDR3 contains 18 residues. Germline values: CDR1 SGHAT, CDR2 FQNNGV. Germline trimming cut 5 bases from V and 2 bases from J; bases unmatched to any gene: 11. The CDR3 sequence: CASSTPDRVYPGANVLTF. In DNA form, the CDR3 reads TGTGCCAGCAGCACCCCGGACAGGGTGTATCCTGGGGCCAACGTCCTGACTTTC.

Many counts were recorded for this clonotype. The chain links TRBV27 to TRBJ2-7, with 8 bases identical to TRBD1. With 2 bases clipped from V and 4 bases from J, the junction kept 7 bases outside the gene matches. The germline CDR1 and CDR2 sequences are MNHEY and SMNVEV (reference sequence). This CDR3 has 15 amino acids. This CDR3 reads CASSLGTGGLYEQYF. CDR3 DNA: TGTGCCAGCAGTTTAGGAACAGGGGGGTTGTACGAGCAGTACTTC.

This clonotype was observed at least ten times. The genes are TRBV5-1 and TRBJ2-5, with 10 bases aligning to TRBD1. The trim removed 7 bases at V and 8 bases at J, leaving 5 bases unmatched. CDR1 SGHRS and CDR2 YFSETQ come from the germline V gene. CDR3 length equals 12 residues. The CDR3 region is CASSGQGITQYF. CDR3 DNA sequence: TGCGCCAGCTCGGGACAGGGGATCACCCAGTACTTC.

This clonotype was counted ten times or more. The chain employs TRBV20-1 and TRBJ2-7; tentatively, D is TRBD1 (6 bases). Trimming removed 0 bases at V and 0 bases at J, with 12 bases between. CDR3 length equals 15 residues. Germline CDR1 is DFQATT and CDR2 is SNEGSKA (reference sequence). The CDR3 reads CSARDPGQNSYEQYF. Written as DNA, the CDR3 is TGCAGTGCTAGAGATCCGGGACAAAACTCCTACGAGCAGTACTTC.

This clonotype has a count of ten or more. V is TRBV7-9 and J is TRBJ1-1, with D unclear. Germline lookup yields CDR1 SEHNR and CDR2 FQNEAQ (reference sequence). Trimming left V 1 base short and J 9 bases short, with 6 bases between. The CDR3 consists of 11 residues. CDR3 bases: TGTGCCAGCAGCTTAGTCTTCCAAGCTTTCTTT. Its translation: CASSLVFQAFF.

The table lists this clonotype with many counts. The CDR3 DNA sequence: TGCAGTGCTTTTCGGGGGGCAGGGGCCTACGAGCAGTACTTC. Translating it yields CSAFRGAGAYEQYF. The J gene is TRBJ2-7, the V gene TRBV20-1; possibly TRBD2 for D (7 bases). The CDR3 sequence is 14 residues long. V was pared by 5 bases and J by 2 bases, with 16 bases between. Germline V gene sequence: CDR1 DFQATT, CDR2 SNEGSKA (reference sequence).